Shown below are 13 T cell receptor beta chains from a single sample sequenced in a study of T cell repertoires in cytomegalovirus infection. TCRdb reanalysed the reads using MiXCR and keeps one entry per CDR3 protein. The table lists 180,000 or so distinct CDR3 sequences, about 18% of them singletons. The specimen was CD8+ T cells from PBMCs. Receptor source: a human donor in good health (CMV status not recorded). Some clones in this sample may be carry-over from other donors' samples.

V and J are TRBV9 and TRBJ2-3; D gene unclear. Per the germline V gene, CDR1 is SGDLS and CDR2 is YYNGEE. The V and J ends lost 7 bases and 5 bases respectively, with 8 bases between them. The CDR3 totals 11 residues. CDR3 nucleotide sequence: TGTGCCAGCGGTGCTATAGATACGCAGTATTTT. Encoded protein: CASGAIDTQYF.

V usage is TRBV14 and J usage is TRBJ2-5, with 10 bases aligning to TRBD2. The CDR3 has 13 residues. Germline lookup yields CDR1 SGHDN and CDR2 FVKESK. V was clipped by 4 bases and J by 5 bases; unmatched bases: 1. The CDR3 region has the DNA TGTGCCAGCAGCCGGACTAGCGGCGAGACCCAGTACTTC. Its translation is CASSRTSGETQYF.

V usage is TRBV29-1 and J usage is TRBJ2-1; D unclear. V dropped 0 bases and J dropped 0 bases, with 12 bases sitting between them. Germline V lookup: CDR1 SQVTM, CDR2 ANQGSEA. The CDR3 totals 16 residues. CDR3 protein: CSVEDAARSSYNEQFF. The DNA of the CDR3 is TGCAGCGTTGAAGACGCAGCGAGGAGCTCCTACAATGAGCAGTTCTTC.

This clonotype was counted only a few times. The chain joins TRBV6-2 or TRBV6-3 to TRBJ2-1; possibly TRBD1 for D (6 bases). The CDR3 is made up of 14 amino acids. Germline V gene sequence: CDR1 MNHEY, CDR2 SVGEGT. V was clipped by 8 bases and J by 0 bases, with 11 bases between them. The chain's CDR3 is CASHRDNSYNEQFF. DNA for the CDR3: TGTGCCAGCCACCGGGACAACTCCTACAATGAGCAGTTCTTC.

V gene TRBV5-1 combines with J gene TRBJ2-7, with TRBD1 matching 7 bases. Germline CDR1 reads SGHRS; CDR2 reads YFSETQ. The CDR3 sequence is 15 residues long. Losses at the gene ends were 0 bases for V and 2 bases for J; bases not matched to a gene: 5. The chain's CDR3 is CASSLEQGLTYEQYF. The CDR3 nucleotides are TGCGCCAGCAGCTTGGAACAGGGGCTTACCTACGAGCAGTACTTC.

The V call is TRBV6-2 or TRBV6-3, the J call TRBJ1-2; D possibly corresponds to TRBD1 (5 bases). The CDR3 totals 16 residues. Germline V lookup: CDR1 MNHEY, CDR2 SVGEGT. V lost 2 bases and J lost 5, with 18 bases in between. The DNA for the CDR3 is TGTGCCAGCAGTTACCAGGGAAGTCTCCCGGAATATGGCTACACCTTC. Its translation is CASSYQGSLPEYGYTF.

This clonotype turned up a few times. The V call is TRBV28, the J call TRBJ1-6; no reliable D call. This CDR3 is built from 12 residues. Trimming pared 4 bases from V and 6 bases from J, leaving 4 bases between. Germline V gene sequence: CDR1 MDHEN, CDR2 SYDVKM. The CDR3 spells CASSWLNSPLHF. CDR3 in DNA: TGTGCCAGCAGTTGGCTTAATTCACCCCTCCACTTT.

This chain links TRBV7-9 with TRBJ2-7; D gene uncertain. CDR1 and CDR2 from the germline V gene are SEHNR and FQNEAQ (reference sequence). The V end lost 4 bases, the J end lost 4 bases, and 11 bases lay between the germline ends. The CDR3 has 13 residues. CDR3 region: CASSSTSTYEQYF. CDR3 DNA sequence: TGTGCCAGCAGCTCAACAAGTACTTACGAGCAGTACTTC.

This clonotype occurred a few times. Germline and junction disagree at one end, which may indicate a read error. In DNA, the CDR3 is TGCAGTGTTAGAGGGATGACGAAGGAGGCGATCCAGACCTACGAGCAGTACTTC. This sequence encodes CSVRGMTKEAIQTYEQYF. The genes are TRBV20-1 and TRBJ2-7; TRBD2 is a possible D gene (5 bases). Germline loops: CDR1 DFQATT, CDR2 SNEGSKA (reference sequence). The CDR3 contains 18 residues.

The sample holds many counts of this clonotype. The chain carries TRBV7-2 and TRBJ2-3; the D gene is possibly TRBD1 (5 bases). This CDR3 has 15 amino acids. Per germline, CDR1 SGHTA and CDR2 FQGNSA. V shed 1 base and J shed 2 bases, with 10 bases lying between them. The CDR3 DNA follows: TGTGCCAGCAGCTTAGTGGGGCATTACACAGATACGCAGTATTTT. This translates into CASSLVGHYTDTQYF.

This rearrangement joins TRBV7-2 to TRBJ1-4; 7 nucleotides align to TRBD1. Germline CDR1 and CDR2: SGHTA and FQGNSA. The CDR3 is 16 amino acids. With 5 bases clipped from V and 0 bases from J, the junction kept 6 bases outside the gene matches. In nucleotides, the CDR3 is TGTGCCAGCAGCCGACAGGGTTTTTCAACTAATGAAAAACTGTTTTTT. Translating gives CASSRQGFSTNEKLFF.

This clonotype occurred many times. The V and J genes are TRBV7-2 and TRBJ2-1, with 10 bases lining up with TRBD2. Germline-derived CDR1 and CDR2 are SGHTA and FQGNSA. With V trimmed by 4 bases and J by 2 bases, 8 bases remained unmatched. This CDR3 region has 17 residues. The CDR3 spells CASSWVSSGGPYNEQFF. CDR3 in DNA: TGTGCCAGCAGCTGGGTTTCTAGCGGGGGCCCCTACAATGAGCAGTTCTTC.

CDR3 amino acids: CASSFKSGHPGYNEQFF. In DNA form, the CDR3 reads TGTGCCAGCAGCTTCAAATCGGGACACCCAGGATACAATGAGCAGTTCTTC. The chain uses TRBV7-2 and TRBJ2-1, with D tentatively TRBD1 (6 bases). The CDR3 sequence is 17 residues long. Germline V gives CDR1 SGHTA, CDR2 FQGNSA. Trimming took off 3 bases at V and 4 bases at J, with 19 bases between the two ends.